Sequencing of this T cell receptor (beta chain) was carried out in a study of T cells in localized non-small cell lung cancer. From germline, CDR1 is SGHAT and CDR2 FQNNGV. This CDR3 contains 14 residues. V was clipped by 4 bases and J by 1 base; unmatched bases: 2. This clone appeared a single time. TCRdb's copy holds only in-frame clones and misses some; the assay was immunoSEQ multiplex PCR. Here the sample spans approximately 80,000 clones, more than 75% being singletons. The input for sequencing was peripheral blood, taken before any cancer treatment. The sequence derives from a female donor over 55 with stage I lung adenocarcinoma. V is TRBV11-2 and J is TRBJ2-5; 8 nucleotides align to TRBD1. CDR3 amino acids: CASSSTGAQETQYF. In DNA form, the CDR3 reads TGTGCCAGCAGCTCGACAGGGGCCCAAGAGACCCAGTACTTC.